A selection of T cell receptor beta chains follows, all from one sample in a study of regulatory T cells in long-lasting Graves disease. TCRdb ran MiXCR on the multiplex PCR reads and lists one entry per CDR3 protein. The sample has some 490,000 distinct CDR3 sequences; more than 10% are singletons. The same data also went into a second study, on T cells in Graves' hyperthyroidism and ophthalmopathy.

The sample consisted of peripheral blood mononuclear cells (PBMCs), taken at new diagnosis, from a patient treated with antithyroid drugs. These TCRs come from a woman in her 30s with Graves disease. Each CDR3 is given with its conserved first and last residue. A D gene is named only where the DNA matches it firmly.

D gene	CDR3 length	V gene	CDR3 protein
-	11	TRBV29-1	CSVDTGSGYTF
TRBD2	16	TRBV12-3/TRBV12-4	CASNQGGTSGRNEQFF
-	15	TRBV27	CASSFFPGLGNGQFF
TRBD1	12	TRBV7-9	CASSSGTAKLFF
-	13	TRBV20-1	CSASRNLYNEQFF
-	12	TRBV3-1	CASSQTVQELFF
TRBD2	15	TRBV7-3	CASSPKPAGGREQYF
-	15	TRBV5-1	CASSLEAPQGETQYF
-	12	TRBV29-1	CSVHRVGDGYTF
TRBD2	17	TRBV27	CATGEVLAGGPPDTQYF
TRBD2	17	TRBV19	CASSPRRTSGRTGELFF